This TCR beta chain derives from a study of shared clonotypes between healthy human individuals. The CDR3 is 16 residues long. From germline, CDR1 is SEHNR and CDR2 FQNEAQ (reference sequence). The J segment lost 3 bases and the V segment lost 1 base, leaving 4 bases of the junction unmatched. Using immunoSEQ multiplex PCR, the repertoire was profiled, and TCRdb retains in-frame clones only, with some absent. The sample carries 2 million to 2.5 million clones, just over 90% recorded once. Naive CD8 cells lacked CD45RO, underwent positive selection for CCR7 and left out terminally differentiated effector memory CD45RA+ cells. Donors were healthy HIV-negative adults without recent acute infections or vaccinations.

The TCR sequence derives from a man aged 18 to 29 in good health. Some clones in this sample may be carry-over from other donors' samples. V usage is TRBV7-9 and J usage is TRBJ2-5, with 11 nucleotides matching TRBD1. Source material: naive CD8+ T cells from PBMCs. The CDR3 sequence: CASSLVLGQGEETQYF. In DNA form, the CDR3 reads TGTGCCAGCAGCTTAGTTTTGGGACAGGGGGAAGAGACCCAGTACTTC.